These 27 T cell receptor beta chains were sequenced from one sample in a study of shared clonotypes between healthy human individuals. TCRdb's table, derived via immunoSEQ multiplex PCR, lists solely in-frame clones and lacks some. This table holds about 2 million clones, approximately 95% found once. Sequencing was done on a sample of naive CD4+ T cells sorted from blood. This sample's subset: CD45RA+ positively selected. These receptors were collected from a man younger than 35 in good health.

The chain uses TRBV11-2 and TRBJ2-3; 16 nucleotides match TRBD2. The J segment lost 5 bases and the V segment lost 5 bases, leaving 13 bases of the junction unmatched. Germline CDR1 is SGHAT and CDR2 is FQNNGV. The CDR3 covers 19 residues. DNA of the CDR3: TGTGCCAGCAGCCCCACTGGGACTAGCGGGAGGGCCTCAGGAGATACGCAGTATTTT. Its translation: CASSPTGTSGRASGDTQYF. The full variable domain, completed using reference TRBV11-2 and TRBJ2-3, is EAGVAQSPRYKIIEKRQSVAFWCNPISGHATLYWYQQILGQGPKLLIQFQNNGVVDDSQLPKDRFSAERLKGVDSTLKIQPAKLEDSAVYLCASSPTGTSGRASGDTQYFGPGTRLTVL.

V and J are TRBV18 and TRBJ2-2, with D uncertain. Deletions cut 4 bases from V and 4 bases from J, with 7 bases between. Per germline, CDR1 KGHSH and CDR2 LQKENI. The CDR3 extends over 13 amino acids. The CDR3 nucleotides read TGTGCCAGCTCACTCACCAGCACCGGGGAGCTGTTTTTT. Protein product: CASSLTSTGELFF.

The rearrangement uses TRBV6-5 and TRBJ2-1; D might be TRBD1 (6 bases). The V and J ends lost 2 bases and 6 bases respectively, with 11 bases between them. The CDR3 consists of 14 residues. Germline lookup yields CDR1 MNHEY and CDR2 SVGAGI. The DNA of the CDR3 is TGTGCCAGCAGTTACCGGAACAGGGTCAATGAGCAGTTCTTC. It is translated as CASSYRNRVNEQFF.

Written as DNA, the CDR3 is TGTGCCAGCAGTTTCAGGGGTTTCGACAATGAGCAGTTCTTC. Translating it yields CASSFRGFDNEQFF. The chain is built from TRBV2 and TRBJ2-1, with a tentative D call TRBD1 (6 bases). CDR1 is SNHLY and CDR2 is FYNNEI in the germline V gene. This CDR3 has 14 amino acids. V dropped 5 bases and J dropped 5 bases, with 13 bases sitting between them. The entire variable domain, with the rest obtained from reference TRBV2 and TRBJ2-1, is as follows: EPEVTQTPSHQVTQMGQEVILRCVPISNHLYFYWYRQILGQKVEFLVSFYNNEISEKSEIFDDQFSVERPDGSNFTLKIRSTKLEDSAMYFCASSFRGFDNEQFFGPGTRLTVL.

This clone was recorded only once. The chain combines TRBV7-9 with TRBJ1-4; D uncertain. Germline V gene lookup returns CDR1 SEHNR and CDR2 FQNEAQ (reference sequence). Trimming stripped 0 bases from V and 5 bases from J, with 10 bases between. The CDR3 has 15 amino acids. The DNA for the CDR3 is TGTGCCAGCAGCTTAGCAAAGGGCTCGAATGAAAAACTGTTTTTT. Translation: CASSLAKGSNEKLFF.

Comment on this clone: Other DNA sequences in the same sample also yield this CDR3. V usage is TRBV11-2 and J usage is TRBJ1-6; D gene uncertain. Germline CDR1 is SGHAT and CDR2 is FQNNGV. This CDR3 comprises 12 residues. The germline V and J ends were trimmed by 3 bases and 7 bases, with 4 bases remaining between them. CDR3: CASSLGNSPLHF. In nucleotides, the CDR3 is TGTGCCAGCAGCTTGGGAAATTCACCCCTCCACTTT.

The chain links TRBV19 to TRBJ1-2, with D perhaps matching TRBD1 (5 bases). The CDR3 is 13 residues long. Germline-derived CDR1 and CDR2 are LNHDA and SQIVND (reference sequence). V was shortened by 7 bases and J by 0 bases, with 9 bases between the two germline ends. The CDR3 DNA reads as TGTGCCAGTAAACCGGACACTAACTATGGCTACACCTTC. This sequence encodes CASKPDTNYGYTF.

As for this clone: A read error is possible here, since a much larger clone lies one base away. This sequence joins TRBV5-1 and TRBJ1-1, with D maybe TRBD1 (5 bases). The V end was cut by 7 bases, the J end by 1 base, with 14 bases between. The germline CDR1 and CDR2 sequences are SGHRS and YFSETQ. The CDR3 has 14 residues. The CDR3 protein is CASRPGPENTEAFF. In DNA form, the CDR3 reads TGCGCCAGCCGGCCGGGGCCCGAGAACACTGAAGCTTTCTTT.

Concerning this clone: Other nucleotide sequences in the sample specify the same CDR3. This chain joins TRBV18 and TRBJ1-6; 8 bases agree with TRBD1. The CDR3 contains 13 residues. Germline assignment: CDR1 KGHSH and CDR2 LQKENI. Trimming at V came to 6 bases and at J to 10 bases, leaving 5 bases not matched to a gene. CDR3 residues: CASSDRENSPLHF. The CDR3 nucleotides read TGTGCCAGCTCGGACAGGGAAAACTCACCCCTCCACTTT.

In DNA form, the CDR3 reads TGTGCCAGCAGTCCCGGGAGGGGGCGACGTCCAGATACGCAGTATTTT. Protein product: CASSPGRGRRPDTQYF. The genes are TRBV28 and TRBJ2-3; weak D call: TRBD2 (8 bases). There are 16 residues in the CDR3. The germline gives CDR1 MDHEN, CDR2 SYDVKM. V shed 5 bases and J shed 4 bases, with 19 bases lying between them.

This sequence joins TRBV6-5 and TRBJ2-5; 8 nucleotides match TRBD2. CDR1 and CDR2 (germline): MNHEY, SVGAGI. The CDR3 sequence is 15 residues long. V lost 3 bases and J lost 6; bases outside the gene matches: 9. The CDR3, as DNA: TGTGCCAGCAGTTATTCCTCTCGCGGGAGGCAGACCCAGTACTTC. Its translation: CASSYSSRGRQTQYF.

The chain links TRBV6-1 to TRBJ2-7; TRBD2 matches 7 bases. The CDR3 covers 16 residues. Germline V gives CDR1 MNHNS, CDR2 SASEGT. Losses at the gene ends were 2 bases for V and 5 bases for J; bases not matched to a gene: 12. The CDR3 nucleotides are TGTGCCAGCAGTGAATTAACCCCAGGGAGGGTCGACGAGCAGTACTTC. Encoded protein: CASSELTPGRVDEQYF.

The chain uses TRBV9 and TRBJ2-7, with 9 bases aligning to TRBD2. The CDR3 extends over 19 amino acids. J lost 1 base, V lost 0 bases, and 14 bases had no gene match. The germline V gene has CDR1 SGDLS and CDR2 YYNGEE. The CDR3 is CASSVGISGGWQGSYEQYF. In nucleotides, the CDR3 is TGTGCCAGCAGCGTAGGTATTAGCGGGGGATGGCAAGGGTCCTACGAGCAGTACTTC.

The rearrangement links TRBV6-5 to TRBJ2-7, with 8 bases lining up with TRBD1. Germline V lookup: CDR1 MNHEY, CDR2 SVGAGI. The trim removed 6 bases at V and 2 bases at J, leaving 9 bases unmatched. CDR3 length equals 15 residues. The CDR3 nucleotides read TGTGCCAGCAGGCCGAAAAGACAGGGGACCTACGAGCAGTACTTC. Protein product: CASRPKRQGTYEQYF.

This clone came up once. J is TRBJ1-4 and V is TRBV6-6, with no clear D. Germline V lookup: CDR1 MNHNY, CDR2 SVGAGI (reference sequence). Between the trimmed V and J ends, which lost 9 bases and 8 bases, there was a span of 16 bases. There are 13 residues in the CDR3. CDR3 sequence reads: CASMPGLGEKLFF. Written as DNA, the CDR3 is TGTGCCAGTATGCCCGGATTGGGAGAAAAACTGTTTTTT.

The chain links TRBV28 to TRBJ1-1; D uncertain. CDR3 length: 13 residues. Germline CDR1 and CDR2: MDHEN and SYDVKM. V was trimmed by 2 bases and J by 7 bases, leaving 11 bases between them. The CDR3, as DNA: TGTGCCAGCAGTTTAGGGAGGGATTTTGAAGCTTTCTTT. Protein: CASSLGRDFEAFF.

This chain connects TRBV6-4 to TRBJ2-7, with a possible D match to TRBD1 (6 bases). The CDR3 spans 17 residues. CDR1 and CDR2 from the germline V gene are MRHNA and SNTAGT. V lost 2 bases, J lost 2 bases, and 19 bases lay in between. The chain's CDR3 is CASSDKNRAFMPYEQYF. In nucleotides, the CDR3 is TGTGCCAGCAGTGACAAAAACAGGGCCTTCATGCCCTACGAGCAGTACTTC.

This sequence joins TRBV6-1 and TRBJ1-6; the D is unclear. The germline gives CDR1 MNHNS, CDR2 SASEGT. The CDR3 consists of 11 residues. Trimming took off 3 bases at V and 18 bases at J, with 12 bases between the two ends. Written as DNA, the CDR3 is TGTGCCAGCAGTGACGAGTCCGGCGGCCACTTT. Protein: CASSDESGGHF.

This chain links TRBV10-3 with TRBJ2-3; weak D call: TRBD2 (6 bases). Germline V gene lookup returns CDR1 ENHRY and CDR2 SYGVKD. This CDR3 spans 16 amino acids. With 4 bases removed from V and 3 bases from J, the gap between germline ends came to 17 bases. This CDR3 reads CAISGRGPSGTDTQYF. CDR3 in DNA: TGTGCCATCAGTGGGAGGGGACCCTCGGGTACAGATACGCAGTATTTT.

The chain is built from TRBV20-1 and TRBJ2-3; D remains unclear. The CDR3 has 11 residues. Per germline, CDR1 DFQATT and CDR2 SNEGSKA (reference sequence). Here the CDR3 reads CRTSAQDTQYF. DNA of the CDR3: TGCAGGACAAGTGCGCAGGATACGCAGTATTTT.

The rearrangement uses TRBV2 and TRBJ1-6; no clear D. Trimming took off 6 bases at V and 8 bases at J, with 5 bases between the two ends. Germline V gene sequence: CDR1 SNHLY, CDR2 FYNNEI. CDR3 length equals 11 residues. In nucleotides, the CDR3 is TGTGCCAGCAGAGACGATTCACCCCTCCACTTT. Protein: CASRDDSPLHF.

The chain carries TRBV30 and TRBJ2-7; D is uncertain. Looked up from germline, CDR1 is GTSNPN and CDR2 is SVGIG (reference sequence). The V end lost 1 base, the J end lost 5 bases, and 6 bases lay between the germline ends. The CDR3 extends over 11 amino acids. CDR3 nucleotides: TGTGCCTGGAGTGCCTGGGACGAGCAGTACTTC. Encoded protein: CAWSAWDEQYF.

This clone has a count of ten or more. This chain links TRBV7-9 with TRBJ2-2; the match to TRBD2 covers 10 bases. CDR3 length: 18 residues. Germline V gene sequence: CDR1 SEHNR, CDR2 FQNEAQ (reference sequence). J was trimmed by 4 bases and V by 4 bases; bases with no gene match: 12. CDR3 bases: TGTGCCAGCAGCTCCATCCGAGCGGGAGGGCCAGGCACCGGGGAGCTGTTTTTT. Translation gives CASSSIRAGGPGTGELFF.

The chain recombines TRBV7-3 with TRBJ2-7; no reliable D call. The ends were cut back, 3 bases at V and 3 bases at J, with 9 bases in the middle. The CDR3 consists of 13 residues. The germline V gene encodes CDR1 SGHTA and CDR2 FQGTGA. CDR3 DNA sequence: TGTGCCAGCAGCTTTGACACCGGCTACGAGCAGTACTTC. This translates into CASSFDTGYEQYF.

The chain has TRBV12-1 and TRBJ1-2. TRBV12-1 is designated a pseudogene. This CDR3 has 11 residues. This CDR3 is CASSRWRGYTF. For the CDR3, the DNA is TGTGCCAGCAGCCGTTGGAGAGGCTACACCTTC.

The genes are TRBV27 and TRBJ2-1; 8 bases line up with TRBD1. Germline V gene lookup returns CDR1 MNHEY and CDR2 SMNVEV (reference sequence). With V trimmed by 6 bases and J by 6 bases, 16 bases remained unmatched. The CDR3 is 17 amino acids. CDR3 nucleotide sequence: TGTGCCAGCAGCTGGCACGATTGGGGGACAGGATCCAATGAGCAGTTCTTC. Residues: CASSWHDWGTGSNEQFF.

V gene TRBV29-1 combines with J gene TRBJ1-1, with no clear D. The CDR3 has 12 amino acids. The V gene lost 3 bases and the J gene lost 6 bases, with 11 bases spanning the gap. The germline V gene has CDR1 SQVTM and CDR2 ANQGSEA. CDR3 nucleotides: TGCAGCGTTGAGGAGATCCGCCCTGAAGCTTTCTTT. Its protein is CSVEEIRPEAFF.